The sequence of this T cell receptor (beta chain) was determined in a study of T cells in Graves' hyperthyroidism and ophthalmopathy. The CDR3 extends over 12 amino acids. Germline CDR1 and CDR2: LNHDA and SQIVND (reference sequence). V was pared by 4 bases and J by 7 bases, with 8 bases between. There were TCR beta CDR3 regions amplified from RNA transcripts. Researchers ran a first-round RT-PCR on the TCR CDR3 using the HTBI primer set. TCRdb fed the multiplex PCR reads into MiXCR, producing one record per CDR3 protein. The top ten clones hold 25% to 30% of a sample with fewer than 400,000 distinct CDR3 sequences, around an eighth of them seen once. Uncontrolled infections, other autoimmune diseases, pregnancy or lactation led to exclusion of patients. Diagnoses were made from clinical symptoms, serum measures (thyroxine and TRAb), thyroid ultrasound and orbital computed tomography. Cells are PBMCs isolated from 9 to 10 ml of fresh blood.

This clonotype was detected a few times. As yet, its antigen is unknown. Study-level findings and limits: Blood also held most thyroid clonotypes expanded beyond 0.001.

The TCR sequence derives from a man aged 50-59 years with Graves' ophthalmopathy. This chain links TRBV19 with TRBJ2-1; no definite D call. The sequencing sample was made of blood. The CDR3 DNA reads TGTGCCAGTAGTAATGTGGGGAATGAGCAGTTCTTC. This sequence encodes CASSNVGNEQFF. Filled out from reference TRBV19 and TRBJ2-1, the complete variable domain reads DGGITQSPKYLFRKEGQNVTLSCEQNLNHDAMYWYRQDPGQGLRLIYYSQIVNDFQKGDIAEGYSVSREKKESFPLTVTSAQKNPTAFYLCASSNVGNEQFFGPGTRLTVL.